A single sample gave rise to the 8 T cell receptor beta chains below, sequenced in a study of technical replicates of blood from several donors. Sequencing used immunoSEQ multiplex PCR; TCRdb keeps in-frame clones, though not all of them. The sample shows tens of thousands of clones, 94% of them seen only once. The specimen was T cells isolated from PBMCs. These receptor sequences come from a human donor in good health.

The CDR3 is CASSLGPRATTDTQYF. The CDR3 region has the DNA TGTGCCAGCAGCTTGGGTCCGCGGGCGACCACAGATACGCAGTATTTT. V gene TRBV5-6 combines with J gene TRBJ2-3, with a possible D match to TRBD2 (5 bases). Trimming took off 0 bases at V and 2 bases at J, with 13 bases between the two ends. Germline V CDR1 and CDR2: SGHDT, YYEEEE. The CDR3 runs to 16 residues.

This clone was recorded a few times. The rearrangement links TRBV7-3 to TRBJ1-1; perhaps TRBD1 as D (5 bases). There are 15 residues in the CDR3. CDR1 is SGHTA, CDR2 FQGTGA, per germline. V was shortened by 0 bases and J by 7 bases, with 15 bases between the two germline ends. The CDR3 region has the DNA TGTGCCAGCAGCTTAACGGCTAGGGGTTGGGATGAAGCTTTCTTT. It is translated as CASSLTARGWDEAFF.

The J gene is TRBJ2-5, the V gene TRBV7-6, with 8 bases fitting TRBD1. Germline V gene lookup returns CDR1 SGHVS and CDR2 FNYEAQ. This CDR3 has 14 residues. Unmatched junction bases numbered 7, after V lost 5 bases and J lost 5 bases. The DNA of the CDR3 is TGTGCCAGCAGCCCAAGGGACAGGTCCGAGACCCAGTACTTC. This gives the protein CASSPRDRSETQYF.

The V and J genes are TRBV5-4 and TRBJ2-7; TRBD2 agrees at 13 bases. The J segment lost 5 bases and the V segment lost 5 bases, leaving 7 bases of the junction unmatched. Germline lookup yields CDR1 SGHNT and CDR2 YYREEE (reference sequence). This CDR3 contains 15 residues. The CDR3 DNA follows: TGTGCCAGCAGTACTAGCGGGAGGGCCCGGGACGAGCAGTACTTC. This translates into CASSTSGRARDEQYF.

This chain joins TRBV25-1 and TRBJ2-5, with TRBD1 matching over 8 bases. The assigned J gene may be wrong: the sequence end matches TRBJ2-7 better. The length of the CDR3 is 14 residues. Germline-derived CDR1 and CDR2 are MGHDK and SYGVNS. The CDR3 DNA sequence: TGTGCCAGTAGAAAGGACAGGGCTCCCTACGAGCAGTACTTC. This codes for CASRKDRAPYEQYF.

This chain joins TRBV7-9 and TRBJ2-3; D uncertain. The V end lost 4 bases, the J end lost 2 bases, and 16 bases lay between the germline ends. CDR1 is SEHNR and CDR2 is FQNEAQ in the germline V gene (reference sequence). This CDR3 has 16 amino acids. CDR3: CASSSNDEVYTDTQYF. In DNA form, the CDR3 reads TGTGCCAGCAGCTCGAACGATGAAGTCTACACAGATACGCAGTATTTT.

The chain employs TRBV14 and TRBJ2-3; no definite D call. Trimming shortened V by 0 bases and J by 0 bases, and 16 bases separated the two germline ends. CDR3 size: 18 residues. Germline CDR1 SGHDN, CDR2 FVKESK. The DNA for the CDR3 is TGTGCCAGCAGCCAAGATCCCGGTCGAGAAACTAGCACAGATACGCAGTATTTT. Translation gives CASSQDPGRETSTDTQYF.

This clone was counted between two and nine times. The chain carries TRBV4-1 and TRBJ1-3; D gene unclear. The CDR3 has 15 amino acids. The germline V gene encodes CDR1 MGHRA and CDR2 YSYEKL. V was pared by 4 bases and J by 3 bases, with 13 bases between. The CDR3 here is CASSPAGRVGNTIYF. As DNA, the CDR3 is TGCGCCAGCAGCCCAGCCGGGAGGGTTGGAAACACCATATATTTT.